Given below is one TCR beta chain in context. The antigen is undetermined. The entry originates in a study of response to subunit inactivated influenza vaccine. Each CDR3 protein gets one entry after TCRdb re-called the RT-PCR reads with MiXCR. In the table there are about 180,000 distinct CDR3 sequences, 7.5% to 10% of which are singletons. V lost 1 base to trimming and J lost 6 bases; unmatched junction nucleotides: 19. The CDR3 is made up of 20 amino acids. Germline CDR1 LGHNA, CDR2 YSLEER. Study-level points and caveats: Every seasonal influenza vaccination brings in few new T cells, the authors suggested.

The chain carries TRBV4-3 and TRBJ1-5; 9 bases align to TRBD1. The source of this sequence is a man aged 50 or older who received an inactivated influenza vaccine. This specimen consisted of non-naive T cells sorted from PBMCs, obtained on the day of vaccination. CDR3 coding DNA: TGCGCCAGCAGCCAAGGTTTTCTTCCGGGGACAGGGTCCGTTCCTCAGCCCCAGCATTTT. This codes for CASSQGFLPGTGSVPQPQHF.